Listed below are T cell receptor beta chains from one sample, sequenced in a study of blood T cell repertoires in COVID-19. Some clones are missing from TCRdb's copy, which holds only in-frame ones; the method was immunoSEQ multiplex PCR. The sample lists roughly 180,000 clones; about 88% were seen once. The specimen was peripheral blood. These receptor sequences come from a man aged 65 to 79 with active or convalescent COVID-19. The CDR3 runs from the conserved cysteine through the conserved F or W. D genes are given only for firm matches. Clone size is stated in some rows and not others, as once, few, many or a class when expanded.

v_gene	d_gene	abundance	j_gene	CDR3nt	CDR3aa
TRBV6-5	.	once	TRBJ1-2	TGTGCCAGCAGTTACCAACTACAGGGATTGGGTGGCTACACCTTC	CASSYQLQGLGGYTF
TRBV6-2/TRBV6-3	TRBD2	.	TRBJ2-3	TGTGCCAGCAGTGGACTAGCGGCAGATACGCAGTATTTT	CASSGLAADTQYF
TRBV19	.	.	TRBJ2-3	TGTGCCAGTAGTATCGCTAGCCCCGGCACAGATACGCAGTATTTT	CASSIASPGTDTQYF
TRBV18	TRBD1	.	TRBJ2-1	TGTGCCAGCTCAGGACAGGGGGGTGTCGGTGAGCAGTTCTTC	CASSGQGGVGEQFF
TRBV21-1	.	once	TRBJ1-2	TGTGCCAGCAGCAACAGGGGTGACTATGGCTACACCTTC	CASSNRGDYGYTF
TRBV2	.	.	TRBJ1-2	TGTGCCAGCAGCAAGGACAGAACCATCTATGGCTACACCTTC	CASSKDRTIYGYTF
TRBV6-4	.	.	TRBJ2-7	TGTGCCAGCAGTGAAGACAGGCCTTCTATCCTGGGGGAGCAGTACTTC	CASSEDRPSILGEQYF
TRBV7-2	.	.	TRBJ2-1	TGTGCCAGCAGCCAACTAGTACGGGTGAATGAGCAGTTCTTC	CASSQLVRVNEQFF
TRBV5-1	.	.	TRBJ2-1	TGCGCCAGCAGCTTGGGACACCCTGAGAATGAGCAGTTCTTC	CASSLGHPENEQFF
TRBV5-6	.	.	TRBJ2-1	TGTGCCAGCAGCTTGGGTGACTCCCTTCCGTACAATGAGCAGTTCTTC	CASSLGDSLPYNEQFF
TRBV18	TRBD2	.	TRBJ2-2	TGTGCCAGCTCACCTAAGAGCGGGAGACTCCCCGGGGAGCTGTTTTTT	CASSPKSGRLPGELFF
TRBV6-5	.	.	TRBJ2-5	TGTGCCAGCAGTTACTCGCTCGGTGTAGAGACCCAGTACTTC	CASSYSLGVETQYF
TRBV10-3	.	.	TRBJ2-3	TGTGCCATCAGTGAGTCCGGTCTTCTGGTTACAGATACGCAGTATTTT	CAISESGLLVTDTQYF
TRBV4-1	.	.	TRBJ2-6	TGCGCCAGCAGCCTCCACCAGGACACGCCAACCTCTGGGGCCAACGTCCTGACTTTC	CASSLHQDTPTSGANVLTF
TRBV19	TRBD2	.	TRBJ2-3	TGTGCCAGTAGTATAAATCCGGGGGGGGTTATAAATACGCAGTATTTT	CASSINPGGVINTQYF
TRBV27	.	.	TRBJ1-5	TGTGCCAGCTCTCACAGGCGGACGGAGTCTGGTAATCAGCCCCAGCATTTT	CASSHRRTESGNQPQHF
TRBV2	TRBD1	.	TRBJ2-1	TGTGCCAGCACCGAGATGGGACAGGGGACGGATGAGCAGTTCTTC	CASTEMGQGTDEQFF
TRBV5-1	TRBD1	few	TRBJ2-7	TGCGCCAGCAGCTCCGGGACAGCCTACGAGCAGTACTTC	CASSSGTAYEQYF
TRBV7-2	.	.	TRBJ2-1	TGTGCCAGCAGCTTAGGACCTTCCGACAGCAATGAGCAGTTCTTC	CASSLGPSDSNEQFF
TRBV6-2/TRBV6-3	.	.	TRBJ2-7	TGTGCCAGCAGTCCGTCTAGCAACTACGAGCAGTACTTC	CASSPSSNYEQYF
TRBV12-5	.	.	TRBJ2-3	TGTGCTAGTGCCGGGGGTACAGATACGCAGTATTTT	CASAGGTDTQYF
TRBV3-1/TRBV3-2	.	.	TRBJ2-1	TGTGCCAGCAGCGTCGACAATGAGCAGTTCTTC	CASSVDNEQFF
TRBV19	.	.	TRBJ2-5	TGTGCCAGTAGTATTATCGGGATCCAAGAGACCCAGTACTTC	CASSIIGIQETQYF
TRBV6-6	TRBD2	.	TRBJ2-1	TGTGCCAGCAGTTACCGGACTAGCGGGGGGTACAATGAGCAGTTCTTC	CASSYRTSGGYNEQFF
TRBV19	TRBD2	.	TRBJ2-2	TGTGCCAGTAGTATACCCTACGCGGGGACTAGCGGGAGGTTGGCCGGGGAGCTGTTTTTT	CASSIPYAGTSGRLAGELFF
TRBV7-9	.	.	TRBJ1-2	TGTGCCAGCAGCATTACAGGGTTCGGCTACACCTTC	CASSITGFGYTF
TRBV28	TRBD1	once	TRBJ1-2	TGTGCCAGCAGTCCCAGACACCCGGGACAGGGGGATGGCTACACCTTC	CASSPRHPGQGDGYTF
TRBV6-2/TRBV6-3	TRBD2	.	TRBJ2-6	TGTGCCAGCAGTGGGACTAGCGGGAGAGTCGGCTCTGGGGCCAACGTCCTGACTTTC	CASSGTSGRVGSGANVLTF
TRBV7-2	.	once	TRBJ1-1	TGTGCCAGCAGCCCCACAAGAACAGGGTCGAACACTGAAGCTTTCTTT	CASSPTRTGSNTEAFF
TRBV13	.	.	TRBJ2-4	TGTGCCAGCAGCCTCCGGGGTGCAAATGCCAAAAACATTCAGTACTTC	CASSLRGANAKNIQYF
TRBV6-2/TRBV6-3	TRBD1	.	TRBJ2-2	TGTGCCAGCAGTTACTCGTTGGCAGGGGGAGTTTGGGACACCGGGGAGCTGTTTTTT	CASSYSLAGGVWDTGELFF
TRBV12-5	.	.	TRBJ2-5	TGTGCTAGTGGTTTTGGGGTCGGGGCCCAGTACTTC	CASGFGVGAQYF
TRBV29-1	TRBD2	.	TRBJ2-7	TGCAGCGTTAGGACTAGCGGGAGATCCGAGCAGTACTTC	CSVRTSGRSEQYF
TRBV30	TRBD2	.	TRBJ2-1	TGTGCCGGAACCGGGACTAGCGGGAAGAATGAGCAGTTCTTC	CAGTGTSGKNEQFF
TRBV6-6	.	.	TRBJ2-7	TGTGCCAGCAGTGCAGGCCTCCGGGACTACGAGCAGTACTTC	CASSAGLRDYEQYF
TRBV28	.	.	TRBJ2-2	TGTGCCAGCAGGAACCTATACTTCGGACAGAGGGCCGGGGAGCTGTTTTTT	CASRNLYFGQRAGELFF
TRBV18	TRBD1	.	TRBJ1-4	TGTGCCAGCTCACCGGGACAGGGGTCTGAAAAACTGTTTTTT	CASSPGQGSEKLFF
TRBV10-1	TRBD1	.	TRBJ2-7	TGCGCCAGCAGTGAGAATCGGGACAGGGCCTACGAGCAGTACTTC	CASSENRDRAYEQYF
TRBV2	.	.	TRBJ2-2	TGTGCCAGCAATTTCAGGGAAGGTAATCACGGGGAGCTGTTTTTT	CASNFREGNHGELFF
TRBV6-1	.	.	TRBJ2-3	TGTGCCAGCAGTGGTCGCGGGGTAGCGGGCACAGATACGCAGTATTTT	CASSGRGVAGTDTQYF
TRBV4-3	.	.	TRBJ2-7	TGCGCCAGCAGCCAAGATGGCAGGGGTGGTTACGAGCAGTACTTT	CASSQDGRGGYEQYF
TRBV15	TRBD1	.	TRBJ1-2	TGTGCCACCAGCGGAGCCGGGACAGACATTGCCTATGGCTACACCTTC	CATSGAGTDIAYGYTF
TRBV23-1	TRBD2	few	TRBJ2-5	TGCGCCAGCAGTCACCCCGGGGGGACCCCGCGGCAAGAGACCCAGTACTTC	CASSHPGGTPRQETQYF
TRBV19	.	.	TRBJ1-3	TGTGCCAGTAGTGTTCGGGGAGTCTCTGGAAACACCATATATTTT	CASSVRGVSGNTIYF
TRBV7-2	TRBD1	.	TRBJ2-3	TGTGCCAGCAGCGACAGGGTCGGCACAGATACGCAGTATTTT	CASSDRVGTDTQYF
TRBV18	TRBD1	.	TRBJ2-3	TGTGCCAGCTCACCGCGACAGGGGGGGAGTGCGCAGTATTTT	CASSPRQGGSAQYF
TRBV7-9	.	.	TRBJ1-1	TGTGCCAGCAGCTTAGGTGGGCAGGGAGCTTTCTTT	CASSLGGQGAFF
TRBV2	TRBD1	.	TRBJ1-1	TGTGCCAGCAGTGAAGCGGGACAGACATATGAAGCTTTCTTT	CASSEAGQTYEAFF
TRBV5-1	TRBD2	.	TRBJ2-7	TGCGCCAGCAGCTTAGGACTAGCGGGATGGTACGAGCAGTACTTC	CASSLGLAGWYEQYF
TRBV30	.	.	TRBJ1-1	TGTGCCTGGAGTGCCTTCGGGATAATTCTGGGCCCTGAAGCTTTCTTT	CAWSAFGIILGPEAFF
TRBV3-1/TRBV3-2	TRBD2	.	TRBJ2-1	TGTGCCAGCAGCGGCGGGGGGAGAAGCGGGAGATGGTGGTCCTACAATGAGCAGTTCTTC	CASSGGGRSGRWWSYNEQFF
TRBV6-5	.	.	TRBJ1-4	TGTGCCACCAATGGAGAAGCAACTAATGAAAAACTGTTTTTT	CATNGEATNEKLFF
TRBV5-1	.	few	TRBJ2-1	TGCGCCAGCAGCTCCGGCGGCGGGTTTGGTGAGCAGTTCTTC	CASSSGGGFGEQFF